Below, one T cell receptor (beta chain) is given with its context. What it recognizes is unknown. The source of the sample is a study of T cells in Graves' hyperthyroidism and ophthalmopathy. The TCR beta CDR3 regions underwent amplification using RNA transcripts as the source. HTBI primers were the set used in a first-round RT-PCR of the TCR CDR3. Each CDR3 protein is one row after TCRdb ran MiXCR on the multiplex PCR reads. The sample consists of fewer than 450,000 distinct CDR3 sequences, over 12% of them appearing once. Study results and limitations: The blood repertoire included most of the expanded thyroid clonotypes above 0.001.

The sequenced material came from blood. The sequence came from a man aged 45-65 years with Graves' ophthalmopathy.

CDR3: CASSKGQPYSGNTIYF. Here the CDR3 DNA reads TGTGCCAGCAGCAAGGGACAGCCCTACTCTGGAAACACCATATATTTT. The rearrangement joins TRBV3-1 to TRBJ1-3; TRBD1 aligns across 7 bases. Germline V lookup: CDR1 LGHDT, CDR2 YNNKEL (reference sequence). CDR3 size: 16 residues. Trimming took 5 bases from V and 0 from J; bases not matched to a gene: 7.